Presented here are 29 T cell receptor beta chains from one specimen sequenced in a study of cytomegalovirus exposure and HLA in healthy donors. The PCR made use of 60 Vbeta and 13 Jbeta primers. The table came from immunoSEQ multiplex PCR; TCRdb's copy has only in-frame clones and leaves some out. The sample has around 64,000 clones, about 61% seen once. The sequenced sample was PBMCs. Receptors originate from a woman aged 45-60 years in good health and CMV-seronegative.

This rearrangement joins TRBV6-5 to TRBJ1-3; 10 nucleotides align to TRBD1. Germline CDR1 reads MNHEY; CDR2 reads SVGAGI. V gave up 6 bases and J gave up 4 bases; unmatched junction bases: 6. The CDR3 runs 15 residues. CDR3 coding DNA: TGTGCCAGCAGCTTGGGGGGACAGGGGGGAAACACCATATATTTT. Its translation is CASSLGGQGGNTIYF.

The chain is built from TRBV7-8 and TRBJ1-6, with D perhaps TRBD1 (6 bases). Between the trimmed V and J ends, which lost 1 base and 7 bases, there was a span of 11 bases. Germline V CDR1 and CDR2: SGHVS, FQNEAQ. This CDR3 region has 15 residues. Here the CDR3 DNA reads TGTGCCAGCAGCTTAGGGGTCAGGGGCAATTCACCCCTCCACTTT. Amino acid sequence: CASSLGVRGNSPLHF.

J is TRBJ1-1 and V is TRBV10-3, with TRBD1 as a possible D gene (5 bases). The ends were cut back, 7 bases at V and 4 bases at J, with 19 bases in the middle. The CDR3 sequence is 15 residues long. In germline, CDR1 is ENHRY, CDR2 SYGVKD. The CDR3 DNA sequence: TGTGCCATCACCTCGAGACAGAATCTCGGCACTGAAGCTTTCTTT. It is translated as CAITSRQNLGTEAFF.

This clone turned up a few times. V and J are TRBV28 and TRBJ1-4; D is unresolved. Per germline, CDR1 MDHEN and CDR2 SYDVKM. The ends were cut back, 8 bases at V and 5 bases at J, with 9 bases in the middle. There are 12 residues in the CDR3. The CDR3 nucleotides are TGTGCCAGCGAGGAGAGAAATGAAAAACTGTTTTTT. Translating it yields CASEERNEKLFF.

This clone was counted once. The chain couples TRBV28 to TRBJ1-1; tentative D call: TRBD1 (6 bases). CDR1 and CDR2 (germline): MDHEN, SYDVKM. The CDR3 loop spans 14 amino acids. V lost 5 bases and J lost 0, with 10 bases in between. CDR3 in DNA: TGTGCCAGCAGTCGACAGGTTATGAACACTGAAGCTTTCTTT. Its protein product is CASSRQVMNTEAFF.

This chain joins TRBV29-1 and TRBJ1-1, with a possible D match to TRBD1 (6 bases). CDR1 and CDR2 (germline): SQVTM, ANQGSEA. This CDR3 spans 16 amino acids. With 0 bases removed from V and 4 bases from J, the gap between germline ends came to 18 bases. CDR3 in amino acids: CSVEDGVWGPSTEAFF. CDR3 nucleotide sequence: TGCAGCGTTGAAGACGGGGTATGGGGGCCTAGCACTGAAGCTTTCTTT.

The rearrangement joins TRBV10-3 to TRBJ2-5; D may correspond to TRBD1 or TRBD2 (6 bases each). The ends were cut back, 10 bases at V and 2 bases at J, with 17 bases in the middle. Germline lookup yields CDR1 ENHRY and CDR2 SYGVKD. This CDR3 region has 14 residues. The DNA of the CDR3 is TGTGCCACCAGGGGCGGGGTGGGACAAGAGACCCAGTACTTC. It yields the protein CATRGGVGQETQYF.

The chain has TRBV11-2 and TRBJ2-7; 8 positions match TRBD1. The CDR3 has 14 residues. Germline assignment: CDR1 SGHAT and CDR2 FQNNGV. With 7 bases clipped from V and 3 bases from J, the junction kept 8 bases outside the gene matches. CDR3 protein: CASKMDRARYEQYF. DNA of the CDR3: TGTGCCAGCAAGATGGACAGGGCACGCTACGAGCAGTACTTC.

The chain employs TRBV7-9 and TRBJ1-1, with D possibly matching TRBD1 (5 bases). The germline V gene has CDR1 SEHNR and CDR2 FQNEAQ (reference sequence). This CDR3 contains 15 residues. V lost 2 bases and J lost 1, with 11 bases in between. The CDR3: CASSLLPRANTEAFF. In DNA, the CDR3 is TGTGCCAGCAGCTTACTCCCCAGGGCGAACACTGAAGCTTTCTTT. Full variable domain (missing parts from reference TRBV7-9 and TRBJ1-1): DTGVSQNPRHKITKRGQNVTFRCDPISEHNRLYWYRQTLGQGPEFLTYFQNEAQLEKSRLLSDRFSAERPKGSFSTLEIQRTEQGDSAMYLCASSLLPRANTEAFFGQGTRLTVV.

This clone was observed a handful of times. This chain uses TRBV25-1 with TRBJ1-4; no firm D call. The V end lost 3 bases, the J end lost 7 bases, and 15 bases lay between the germline ends. Germline CDR1 reads MGHDK; CDR2 reads SYGVNS. The CDR3 length is 15 residues. The CDR3 is CASSEGSSWSEKLFF. In DNA form, the CDR3 reads TGTGCCAGCAGTGAGGGGAGTTCGTGGAGTGAAAAACTGTTTTTT.

This clone has only a few counts. The chain combines TRBV9 with TRBJ2-1, with 11 bases that match TRBD2. CDR3 length equals 16 residues. Germline V gives CDR1 SGDLS, CDR2 YYNGEE. V lost 5 bases and J lost 1; bases outside the gene matches: 5. The CDR3 DNA is TGTGCCAGCAGTCTGACTAGCGGGATTTCCTACAATGAGCAGTTCTTC. This sequence encodes CASSLTSGISYNEQFF.

The rearrangement uses TRBV18 and TRBJ1-1; D gene ambiguous. Trimming removed 3 bases at V and 7 bases at J, with 15 bases between. Germline V lookup: CDR1 KGHSH, CDR2 LQKENI. The length of the CDR3 is 14 residues. The CDR3 protein is CASSPSITNGEAFF. CDR3 bases: TGTGCCAGCTCACCCTCAATTACGAACGGTGAAGCTTTCTTT.

DNA of the CDR3: TGTGCCAGCAGTTCCTCGGGACTAAGCACAGATACGCAGTATTTT. Translating it yields CASSSSGLSTDTQYF. The gene calls are TRBV28 and TRBJ2-3, with 7 nucleotides matching TRBD2. The CDR3 loop spans 15 amino acids. Germline assignment: CDR1 MDHEN and CDR2 SYDVKM. V shed 4 bases, J shed 0 bases, and the junction held 4 bases outside the gene matches.

The chain couples TRBV7-3 to TRBJ2-3, with TRBD2 matching 14 bases. The J segment lost 6 bases and the V segment lost 4 bases, leaving 15 bases of the junction unmatched. CDR1 SGHTA and CDR2 FQGTGA come from the germline V gene. CDR3 length equals 19 residues. In nucleotides, the CDR3 is TGTGCCAGCAGCTCCCCTTCACACCCGGGACTAGCGGGAGTGGATACGCAGTATTTT. Residues: CASSSPSHPGLAGVDTQYF.

The gene calls are TRBV15 and TRBJ2-7; TRBD2 matches at 7 bases. The V segment lost 1 base and the J segment 4 bases; nucleotides outside the gene matches: 7. The CDR3 is 15 amino acids. CDR1 is LNHNV, CDR2 YYDKDF, per germline (reference sequence). The CDR3 DNA sequence: TGTGCCACCAGCAGAGGCCCAGCGGGACCGTACGAGCAGTACTTC. Translation: CATSRGPAGPYEQYF.

The genes are TRBV4-3 and TRBJ1-1, with 8 bases lining up with TRBD1. This CDR3 has 16 residues. Germline loops: CDR1 LGHNA, CDR2 YSLEER. The junction had 3 bases not matched to a gene; V was cut back by 0 bases and J by 0 bases. CDR3 DNA: TGCGCCAGCAGCCAAGAACAGGGGGTCATGAACACTGAAGCTTTCTTT. Its protein product is CASSQEQGVMNTEAFF.

The V and J genes are TRBV18 and TRBJ2-7; 7 nucleotides line up with TRBD2. V gave up 6 bases and J gave up 9 bases; unmatched junction bases: 14. The CDR3 is 14 amino acids. CDR1 and CDR2 (germline): KGHSH, LQKENI. The CDR3 DNA sequence: TGTGCCAGCTCCCGCGGACTAGAGGTGGATTGGCAGTACTTC. Translation: CASSRGLEVDWQYF.

The chain carries TRBV28 and TRBJ1-1; weak D call: TRBD1 (5 bases). The germline V gene encodes CDR1 MDHEN and CDR2 SYDVKM. This CDR3 has 14 residues. Trimming cost V 3 bases and J 3 bases, with 11 bases left between them. CDR3 nucleotide sequence: TGTGCCAGCAGTTTCGTGGGGGGGGACACTGAAGCTTTCTTT. Its protein is CASSFVGGDTEAFF.

This clone was seen many times. The rearrangement joins TRBV4-3 to TRBJ2-7; 7 nucleotides agree with TRBD2. Germline V gives CDR1 LGHNA, CDR2 YSLEER. The CDR3 contains 18 residues. Losses at the gene ends were 0 bases for V and 7 bases for J; bases not matched to a gene: 18. CDR3 amino acids: CASSQDWEGGVFPREQYF. CDR3 DNA: TGCGCCAGCAGCCAAGATTGGGAGGGTGGGGTCTTCCCTAGAGAGCAGTACTTC.

This chain links TRBV7-9 with TRBJ1-1, with D possibly TRBD1 on 6 matching bases. Trimming removed 0 bases at V and 5 bases at J, with 7 bases between. CDR3 length equals 13 residues. Germline CDR1 and CDR2: SEHNR and FQNEAQ (reference sequence). CDR3 nucleotides: TGTGCCAGCAGCTTAGCTGGACAGACTGAAGCTTTCTTT. Its translation: CASSLAGQTEAFF.

V usage is TRBV11-3 and J usage is TRBJ1-1; D not certain. In germline, CDR1 is SGHNT, CDR2 YENEEA. V was clipped by 1 base and J by 1 base, with 4 bases between them. The CDR3 has 13 residues. The CDR3 here is CASSLAPNTEAFF. The CDR3 DNA follows: TGTGCCAGCAGCTTAGCTCCGAACACTGAAGCTTTCTTT.

This chain joins TRBV18 and TRBJ1-2, with TRBD1 identical over 7 bases. J lost 2 bases, V lost 3 bases, and 3 bases had no gene match. The CDR3 has 14 residues. Germline assignment: CDR1 KGHSH and CDR2 LQKENI. CDR3: CASSPGTDNYGYTF. The CDR3 DNA is TGTGCCAGCTCACCGGGGACAGACAACTATGGCTACACCTTC.

V is TRBV7-2 and J is TRBJ2-3; 8 bases are shared with TRBD1. This CDR3 comprises 15 residues. The germline V gene has CDR1 SGHTA and CDR2 FQGNSA. V lost 5 bases and J lost 4; bases outside the gene matches: 8. The DNA for the CDR3 is TGTGCCAGCAGCCCGCGGACAGGGAACGCAGATACGCAGTATTTT. Translation gives CASSPRTGNADTQYF.

V usage is TRBV29-1 and J usage is TRBJ1-4; no definite D call. From germline, CDR1 is SQVTM and CDR2 ANQGSEA. Trimming stripped 4 bases from V and 3 bases from J, with 15 bases between. The length of the CDR3 is 15 residues. The CDR3 coding sequence is TGCAGCGTTGGTTCAGGAACCTTCGCTAATGAAAAACTGTTTTTT. Protein: CSVGSGTFANEKLFF.

This clone was counted between two and nine times. The V call is TRBV19, the J call TRBJ1-2; D gene uncertain. Looked up from germline, CDR1 is LNHDA and CDR2 is SQIVND (reference sequence). The CDR3 is made up of 15 amino acids. Trimming stripped 3 bases from V and 4 bases from J, with 15 bases between. The CDR3 sequence: CASSMSFLAVYGYTF. In DNA form, the CDR3 reads TGTGCCAGTAGTATGTCTTTTTTAGCGGTCTATGGCTACACCTTC.

The V gene is TRBV5-1, the J gene TRBJ1-2; D is unclear. Per germline, CDR1 SGHRS and CDR2 YFSETQ. This CDR3 has 15 amino acids. The ends were cut back, 0 bases at V and 5 bases at J, with 14 bases in the middle. Written as DNA, the CDR3 is TGCGCCAGCAGCTTGGCGGGCCGAGGGCCTTATGGCTACACCTTC. As protein: CASSLAGRGPYGYTF.

V gene TRBV2 combines with J gene TRBJ1-5; D is undetermined. This CDR3 comprises 14 residues. CDR1 and CDR2 from the germline V gene are SNHLY and FYNNEI. Trimming took off 3 bases at V and 4 bases at J, with 10 bases between the two ends. Here the CDR3 reads CASSDSTTNQPQHF. The CDR3 bases are TGTGCCAGCAGTGATTCGACAACAAATCAGCCCCAGCATTTT.

CDR3 in DNA: TGTGCCAGCAGCCGCCCGGGTGTCGCAGATACGCAGTATTTT. It translates to CASSRPGVADTQYF. The chain couples TRBV16 to TRBJ2-3; no clear D gene. V dropped 4 bases and J dropped 4 bases, with 12 bases sitting between them. The CDR3 has 14 residues. Germline-derived CDR1 and CDR2 are KGHSY and FQNENV.

This chain joins TRBV7-2 and TRBJ2-7; unclear D gene. Germline-derived CDR1 and CDR2 are SGHTA and FQGNSA. V was cut by 4 bases and J by 2 bases, with 12 bases left in between. This CDR3 region has 14 residues. The CDR3 spells CASSSIVGPYEQYF. The DNA of the CDR3 is TGTGCCAGCAGCTCCATCGTGGGCCCCTACGAGCAGTACTTC.